The 9 T cell receptor beta chains given below trace back to one sample, sequenced in a study of blood T cell repertoires in COVID-19. TCRdb keeps only in-frame clones here, not all; method: immunoSEQ multiplex PCR. Of about 160,000 clones detected, approximately 80% appear once; the ten largest clones hold approximately 2.9%. The sample taken for sequencing was peripheral blood. The source of these receptors is a woman aged 60-75 years with acute or convalescent COVID-19.

The chain joins TRBV4-1 to TRBJ2-3; TRBD2 matches 16 bases. Trimming took 3 bases from V and 2 from J; bases not matched to a gene: 5. The length of the CDR3 is 18 residues. Germline CDR1 MGHRA, CDR2 YSYEKL. CDR3 amino acids: CASSQGLAGGLNTDTQYF. As DNA, the CDR3 is TGCGCCAGCAGCCAGGGACTAGCGGGGGGGTTGAACACAGATACGCAGTATTTT.

CDR3 region: CASQRGLLGTGELFF. The CDR3 DNA is TGCGCCAGCCAGCGGGGGCTCTTGGGCACCGGGGAGCTGTTTTTT. The V and J genes are TRBV5-1 and TRBJ2-2, with 8 bases aligning to TRBD2. The CDR3 covers 15 residues. The V segment lost 7 bases and the J segment 4 bases; nucleotides outside the gene matches: 9. The germline V gene has CDR1 SGHRS and CDR2 YFSETQ.

This chain uses TRBV2 with TRBJ2-2; no reliable D call. The CDR3 sequence is 13 residues long. CDR1 is SNHLY, CDR2 FYNNEI, per germline. Trimming pared 7 bases from V and 0 bases from J, leaving 6 bases between. CDR3 in DNA: TGTGCCAGCATGAGGCCGAACACCGGGGAGCTGTTTTTT. This codes for CASMRPNTGELFF. Filled out from reference TRBV2 and TRBJ2-2, the complete variable domain reads EPEVTQTPSHQVTQMGQEVILRCVPISNHLYFYWYRQILGQKVEFLVSFYNNEISEKSEIFDDQFSVERPDGSNFTLKIRSTKLEDSAMYFCASMRPNTGELFFGEGSRLTVL.

The rearrangement uses TRBV7-2 and TRBJ1-1; maybe TRBD1 (5 bases). V shed 5 bases and J shed 1 base, with 14 bases lying between them. Germline lookup yields CDR1 SGHTA and CDR2 FQGNSA. This CDR3 is 15 amino acids long. The chain's CDR3 is CASSPGGGWNTEAFF. CDR3 coding DNA: TGTGCCAGCAGCCCCGGCGGGGGGTGGAACACTGAAGCTTTCTTT.

The V call is TRBV4-3, the J call TRBJ2-7; possibly TRBD1 for D (6 bases). V gave up 1 base and J gave up 3 bases, with 13 bases separating them. Germline CDR1 and CDR2: LGHNA and YSLEER. This CDR3 region has 15 residues. DNA for the CDR3: TGCGCCAGCAGCCAAGCTGCCGGGACAAACTACGAGCAGTACTTC. Its translation is CASSQAAGTNYEQYF.

J is TRBJ2-5 and V is TRBV5-1; 8 bases agree with TRBD1. V lost 3 bases and J lost 2; bases outside the gene matches: 6. From germline, CDR1 is SGHRS and CDR2 YFSETQ. The CDR3 is 15 residues long. CDR3: CASSYTGQGQETQYF. CDR3 DNA: TGCGCCAGCAGCTACACAGGACAGGGACAAGAGACCCAGTACTTC.

The chain has TRBV6-6 and TRBJ1-5, with TRBD1 matching over 9 bases. Germline V CDR1 and CDR2: MNHNY, SVGAGI (reference sequence). The CDR3 spans 15 residues. V dropped 7 bases and J dropped 0; count of bases not matched to a gene: 4. CDR3 in DNA: TGTGCCAGCACTGACAGGGGGAGTAGCAATCAGCCCCAGCATTTT. Translating gives CASTDRGSSNQPQHF.

This clone appeared a few times. The J gene is TRBJ2-3, the V gene TRBV18; TRBD2 aligns across 14 bases. Unmatched junction bases numbered 2, after V lost 5 bases and J lost 1 base. Per the germline V gene, CDR1 is KGHSH and CDR2 is LQKENI. The CDR3 extends over 16 amino acids. The CDR3 coding sequence is TGTGCCAGCTCATCGGGACTAGCGGGGGGCACAGATACGCAGTATTTT. This translates into CASSSGLAGGTDTQYF.

This clone occurred many times. In DNA form, the CDR3 reads TGTGCCAGTAGTATAGTAGCACATAGCACAGATACGCAGTATTTT. Translated: CASSIVAHSTDTQYF. The V and J genes are TRBV19 and TRBJ2-3, with D uncertain. Germline V gene sequence: CDR1 LNHDA, CDR2 SQIVND (reference sequence). CDR3 size: 15 residues. Trimming left V 1 base short and J 0 bases short, with 8 bases between.